This is a list of T cell receptor beta chains from one sample in a study of shared clonotypes between healthy human individuals. Only in-frame clones appear in the TCRdb table, and some are missing; sequencing was by immunoSEQ multiplex PCR. The profile shows a few million clones, 85% to 95% of them singletons. Sequenced input: naive CD4+ T cells from PBMCs. Every receptor here comes from a man younger than 30 in good health. Some clones in this sample may be carry-over from other donors' samples. The CDR3 runs from the conserved cysteine through the conserved F or W. The order of the fields is CDR3 protein, CDR3 DNA, D gene, V gene, J gene, clone size. A D gene is named only where the DNA matches it firmly. Size values are once, few and many counts, or a class for expanded clones, and some rows have none.

CASSIIRLNTEAFF,TGTGCCAGTAGTATAATCAGATTGAACACTGAAGCTTTCTTT,-,TRBV19,TRBJ1-1,-
CASSLFRGGAGRNQPQHF,TGTGCCAGCAGTTTATTCCGGGGTGGGGCGGGTAGGAATCAGCCCCAGCATTTT,-,TRBV27,TRBJ1-5,-
CASSEMEFTDTQYF,TGTGCCAGCAGTGAAATGGAGTTCACAGATACGCAGTATTTT,-,TRBV6-1,TRBJ2-3,-
CASSLTAPGPSNYGYTF,TGTGCCAGCAGCTTAACGGCTCCGGGCCCTTCTAACTATGGCTACACCTTC,-,TRBV7-3,TRBJ1-2,-
CASSNGLAGVVQETQYF,TGTGCCAGTAGTAATGGACTAGCGGGAGTGGTTCAAGAGACCCAGTACTTC,TRBD2,TRBV19,TRBJ2-5,-
CASSYSAGGADTQYF,TGTGCCAGCAGTTACTCCGCGGGAGGTGCAGATACGCAGTATTTT,TRBD2,TRBV6-5,TRBJ2-3,-
CASSLGQGIGYTF,TGTGCCAGCAGCCTGGGACAGGGGATCGGCTACACCTTC,TRBD1,TRBV5-8,TRBJ1-2,-
CASSPPSVTSSYEQYF,TGTGCCAGCTCACCACCTTCAGTGACGAGCTCCTACGAGCAGTACTTC,-,TRBV18,TRBJ2-7,once
CASSSGTSYNEQFF,TGCGCCAGCAGCTCCGGGACTAGCTACAATGAGCAGTTCTTC,TRBD2,TRBV5-1,TRBJ2-1,few
CASSPTVYASNQPQHF,TGTGCCAGCTCACCAACTGTCTATGCTAGCAATCAGCCCCAGCATTTT,-,TRBV18,TRBJ1-5,-
CASSYKGGNYGYTF,TGTGCCAGCAGTTACAAAGGGGGGAACTATGGCTACACCTTC,-,TRBV6-5,TRBJ1-2,-
CASIPTLATGELFF,TGTGCCAGCATTCCGACCCTGGCCACCGGGGAGCTGTTTTTT,-,TRBV28,TRBJ2-2,-
CASSLEGFSGANVLTF,TGCGCCAGCAGCTTGGAAGGCTTCTCTGGGGCCAACGTCCTGACTTTC,-,TRBV5-1,TRBJ2-6,-
CASSQRGGDYGYTF,TGTGCCAGCAGCCAGCGGGGGGGAGACTATGGCTACACCTTC,-,TRBV4-2,TRBJ1-2,-
CAWSPGPNTEAFF,TGTGCCTGGAGTCCAGGGCCGAACACTGAAGCTTTCTTT,-,TRBV30,TRBJ1-1,few
CASSHRLAGYNEQFF,TGTGCCAGCAGCCACAGACTAGCGGGATACAATGAGCAGTTCTTC,TRBD2,TRBV9,TRBJ2-1,-
CASSMGLGDYGYTF,TGCGCCAGCAGCATGGGACTCGGAGACTATGGCTACACCTTC,-,TRBV5-1,TRBJ1-2,-
CASSPSMGLLAYGYTF,TGTGCCAGCAGCCCCTCAATGGGCTTGTTGGCCTATGGCTACACCTTC,-,TRBV27,TRBJ1-2,-
CASSTNRVDTEAFF,TGCGCCAGCAGCACGAACAGGGTCGATACTGAAGCTTTCTTT,-,TRBV5-1,TRBJ1-1,-
CASRESTQSSYNEQFF,TGCGCCAGCAGGGAGTCTACCCAGAGCTCCTACAATGAGCAGTTCTTC,-,TRBV5-1,TRBJ2-1,-
CASSYAVGSSYEQYF,TGCGCCAGCAGTTACGCAGTGGGGTCCAGCTACGAGCAGTACTTC,-,TRBV5-1,TRBJ2-7,-
CASSTGTGGGKLFF,TGTGCCAGCAGCACCGGGACAGGGGGCGGAAAACTGTTTTTT,TRBD1,TRBV5-4,TRBJ1-4,-
CASSLAGGAYNEQFF,TGTGCCAGCAGCTTAGCGGGAGGGGCCTACAATGAGCAGTTCTTC,TRBD2,TRBV11-2,TRBJ2-1,-
CASSLAYSSSYNEQFF,TGTGCCAGCAGCTTAGCGTATAGTAGCTCCTACAATGAGCAGTTCTTC,-,TRBV7-2,TRBJ2-1,once